This paragraph covers one TCR beta chain sequence. This specimen comes from a study of blood T cell repertoires in COVID-19. Study background: Material from acute and convalescent COVID-19 was sourced from the United States, Italy and Spain. In each case, the material was cDNA or gDNA derived from T cells, B-cell-depleted T cells, or PBMCs.

The germline V gene has CDR1 LGHNA and CDR2 YSLEER. This CDR3 has 16 residues. V lost 0 bases, J lost 0 bases, and 8 bases lay in between. How the authors handled the data: The assay estimated nucleated cells by amplifying reference gene primers. Sequencing used immunoSEQ multiplex PCR; TCRdb keeps in-frame clones, though not all of them. V and J calls and clone size come straight from that table; D and trimming were deduced from the DNA. This table has some 150,000 clones, about four fifths appearing once. The origin of this receptor is a woman aged 70-85 years with acute or convalescent COVID-19. The chain links TRBV4-3 to TRBJ2-2; a weak D match, TRBD2 (6 bases). The sequenced sample was peripheral blood. CDR3 residues: CASSQDVAANTGELFF. The CDR3 bases are TGCGCCAGCAGCCAAGATGTAGCGGCGAACACCGGGGAGCTGTTTTTT.